This TCR beta chain was sequenced for a study of cytomegalovirus exposure and HLA in healthy donors. This PCR relied on a set of 60 Vbeta primers and 13 Jbeta primers. In the original processing: Later, 65 million to 85 million unique TCR beta chains were counted in an analysis, and roughly 11 million of them were shared. The method was immunoSEQ multiplex PCR; TCRdb's version includes in-frame clones alone and lacks a portion of them. V, J and clone size reflect that table, while D and trimming were determined from the DNA. The table has 76,000 or so clones, more than 65% seen once; the top ten hold roughly 16%. Trimming removed 2 bases from V and 6 bases from J; junction bases left unmatched: 6. Germline CDR1 is MNHEY and CDR2 is SMNVEV (reference sequence). The length of the CDR3 is 15 residues.

The specimen was PBMCs. The sequence was collected from a woman aged 40 to 55 in good health and CMV-seropositive. The chain has TRBV27 and TRBJ2-3; 9 positions match TRBD2. DNA for the CDR3: TGTGCCAGCAGTTTAATAGCGGGAGCGGTGGATACGCAGTATTTT. Its translation is CASSLIAGAVDTQYF.